This T cell receptor beta chain was obtained from a study of TIL therapy for anti-PD-1-resistant metastatic lung cancer (dated by TCRdb to the early 2020s). Broadly, across the study: Enrolled patients had a median age of almost 55 years (range roughly 35-85) and a median tumor PD-L1 proportion score of over 5.5%. Most of the cohort had lung adenocarcinoma, four tumors were EGFR-mutant and two were ALK-rearranged, and half of the patients were current or former smokers. A median non-synonymous tumor mutation burden of roughly 1.4 mutations per megabase was determined across the cohort by whole-exome sequencing. Tumor and peripheral blood T cell receptor beta sequencing was used to track clonotypes across tumor, expanded TIL product and serial blood samples. Results and caveats for the whole study, not just this receptor: The study protocol defined all tumor marker inferences as exploratory. Because the cohort was highly selected, with more treatment-naive, never-smoker and oncogene-addicted patients than is typical, generalizability is limited. Clonal turnover during TIL culture was high, and many clones enriched in the product were not detected in the baseline tumor, suggesting clonal contraction rather than faithful expansion. Compared with baseline intratumoral T cells, expanded TIL cultures were more clonal and less diverse (median clonality around 6% vs 30%, p < 0.0001).

The germline V gene specifies SGHRS as CDR1 and YFSETQ as CDR2. V is reduced by 7 bases and J by 5 bases, leaving a spacing of 18 bases between them. The CDR3 sequence holds 15 residues, the cysteine and phenylalanine included. Just the 45-base CDR3 DNA is kept, in frame starting at base 1. TCR beta CDR3 regions were amplified from genomic DNA by bias-controlled multiplex PCR with the immunoSEQ v3 hsTCRB kit. The TCR libraries were sequenced on an Illumina NextSeq 500 to roughly 2.1 million read pairs for survey level or roughly 4.5-6.5 million read pairs for deep level. The authors processed their data as follows. V, D and J genes were assigned, non-productive sequences were removed, and clonality was reported by immunoSEQ Analyzer software. Repertoires of infused TIL and blood were compared using productive Simpson clonality and the Morisita overlap index of productive TRB rearrangements. TCRdb mirrors the immuneACCESS table, restricted to in-frame sequences. Some clones are absent from its copies; in checked studies, under half trace to an unresolved V gene, and the reason for the others is unknown. V and J calls and clone size are as listed in that table; D and trimming were resolved from the DNA. The sample yields approximately 97,000 clones; about three fifths were counted once. Clones ranked in the top ten supply approximately 11% of the sample.

Taken with the paper, the label for time point translates to: pre-treatment sample, taken before nivolumab and TIL therapy. Excised metastases, mostly pleural nodules or supraclavicular lymph nodes, were used as baseline tumor samples and were taken from the same resection from which TIL were grown. Tumors were harvested before any PD-1/PD-L1 blockade; patients then received nivolumab, and those progressing received lymphodepletion, expanded TIL infusion and IL-2. Adults with stage 4 NSCLC were enrolled from late 2017 to early 2020 in a dual-center phase I trial. Samples came from a single-arm, open-label phase I trial of tumor-infiltrating lymphocyte therapy with nivolumab in advanced non-small cell lung cancer. Portions of each resected tumor were snap-frozen in liquid nitrogen and were stored at -80 degrees C. Tumor regions of interest were chosen on H&E sections by laser-capture macrodissection, pulverized into around 14 mg aliquots, and extracted with Qiagen Allprep kits.

Comment on this clone: What antigen it recognizes has not been identified. No base qualities exist here, and no much larger clone lies one base off it.

The sample in question was tumor tissue, obtained at baseline. The V and J genes are TRBV5-1 and TRBJ2-2; a weak D assignment points to TRBD2 (6 bases agree). The receptor's source is a person between 25 and 80 years old with non-small cell lung cancer. The CDR3 here reads CASAEGRAFTGELFF. The DNA is as follows: TGCGCCAGCGCGGAGGGCAGGGCTTTTACCGGGGAGCTGTTTTTT. With the portions outside the CDR3 filled from the reference TRBV5-1 and TRBJ2-2 genes, the complete variable region becomes KAGVTQTPRYLIKTRGQQVTLSCSPISGHRSVSWYQQTPGQGLQFLFEYFSETQRNKGNFPGRFSGRQFSNSRSEMNVSTLELGDSALYLCASAEGRAFTGELFFGEGSRLTVL.